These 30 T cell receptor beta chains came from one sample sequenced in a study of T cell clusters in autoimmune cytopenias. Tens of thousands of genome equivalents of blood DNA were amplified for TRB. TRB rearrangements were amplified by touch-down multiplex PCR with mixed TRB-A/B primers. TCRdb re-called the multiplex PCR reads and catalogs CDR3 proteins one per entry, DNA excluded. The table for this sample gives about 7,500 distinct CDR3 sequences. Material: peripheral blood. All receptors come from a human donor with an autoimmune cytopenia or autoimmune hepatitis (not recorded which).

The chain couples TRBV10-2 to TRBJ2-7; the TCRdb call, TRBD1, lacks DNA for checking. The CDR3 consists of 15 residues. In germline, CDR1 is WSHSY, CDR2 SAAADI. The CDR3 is CASSDWWILRGEQYF.

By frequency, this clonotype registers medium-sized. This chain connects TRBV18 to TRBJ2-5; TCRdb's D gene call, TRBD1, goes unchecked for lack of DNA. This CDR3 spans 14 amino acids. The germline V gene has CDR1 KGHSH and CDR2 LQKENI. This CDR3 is CASSPTGDQETQYF.

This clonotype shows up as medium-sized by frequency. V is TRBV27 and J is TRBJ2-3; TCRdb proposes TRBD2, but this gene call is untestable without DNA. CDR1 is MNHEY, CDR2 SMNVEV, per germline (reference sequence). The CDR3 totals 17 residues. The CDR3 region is CASSPFLAGGPTDTQYF.

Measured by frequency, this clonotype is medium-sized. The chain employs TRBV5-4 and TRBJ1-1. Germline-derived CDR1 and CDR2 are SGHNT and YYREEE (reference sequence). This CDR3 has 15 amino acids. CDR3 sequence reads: CASSIIRWRDTEAFF.

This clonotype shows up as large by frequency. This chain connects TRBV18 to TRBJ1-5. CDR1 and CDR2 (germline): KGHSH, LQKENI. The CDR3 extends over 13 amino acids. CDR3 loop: CASSPRSNQPQHF.

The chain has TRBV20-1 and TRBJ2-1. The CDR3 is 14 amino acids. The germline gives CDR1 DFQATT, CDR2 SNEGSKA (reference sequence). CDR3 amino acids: CSARDSAKYNEQFF.

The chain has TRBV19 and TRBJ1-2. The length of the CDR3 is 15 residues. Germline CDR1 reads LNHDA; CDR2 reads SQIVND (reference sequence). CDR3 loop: CASSILGSPRYGYTF.

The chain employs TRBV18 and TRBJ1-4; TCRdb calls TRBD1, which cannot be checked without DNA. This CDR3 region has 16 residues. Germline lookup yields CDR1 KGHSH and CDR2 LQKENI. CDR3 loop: CASSASDRGPNEKLFF. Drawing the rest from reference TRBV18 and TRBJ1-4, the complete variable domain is NAGVMQNPRHLVRRRGQEARLRCSPMKGHSHVYWYRQLPEEGLKFMVYLQKENIIDESGMPKERFSAEFPKEGPSILRIQQVVRGDSAAYFCASSASDRGPNEKLFFGSGTQLSVL.

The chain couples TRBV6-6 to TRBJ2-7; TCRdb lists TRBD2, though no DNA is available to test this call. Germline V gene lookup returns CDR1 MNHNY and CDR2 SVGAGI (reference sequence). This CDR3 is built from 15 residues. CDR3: CASSYFRVGKDEQYF.

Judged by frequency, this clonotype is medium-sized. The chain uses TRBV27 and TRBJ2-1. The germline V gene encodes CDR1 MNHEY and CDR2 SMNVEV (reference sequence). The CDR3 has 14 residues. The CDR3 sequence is CASSILDRDNEQFF.

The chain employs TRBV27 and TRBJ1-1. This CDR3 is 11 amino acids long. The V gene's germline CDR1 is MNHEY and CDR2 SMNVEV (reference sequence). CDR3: CASSLGFRAFF.

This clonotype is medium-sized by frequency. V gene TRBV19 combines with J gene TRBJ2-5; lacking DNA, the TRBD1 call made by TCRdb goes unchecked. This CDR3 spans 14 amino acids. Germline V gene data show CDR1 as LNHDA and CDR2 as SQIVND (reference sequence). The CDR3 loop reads CASSGSGTGALQYF.

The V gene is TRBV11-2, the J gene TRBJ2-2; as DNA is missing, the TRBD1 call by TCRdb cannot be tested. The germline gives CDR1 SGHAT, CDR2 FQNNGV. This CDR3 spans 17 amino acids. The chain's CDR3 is CASSSQSTPVATGELFF.

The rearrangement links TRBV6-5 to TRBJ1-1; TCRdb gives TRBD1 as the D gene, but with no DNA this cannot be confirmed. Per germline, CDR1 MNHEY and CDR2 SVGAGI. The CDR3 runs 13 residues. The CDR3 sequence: CASFGQATLEAFF.

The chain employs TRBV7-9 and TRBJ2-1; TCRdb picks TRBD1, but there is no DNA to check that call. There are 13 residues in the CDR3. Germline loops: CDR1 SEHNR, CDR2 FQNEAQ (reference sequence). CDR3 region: CASTLPPNNEQFF.

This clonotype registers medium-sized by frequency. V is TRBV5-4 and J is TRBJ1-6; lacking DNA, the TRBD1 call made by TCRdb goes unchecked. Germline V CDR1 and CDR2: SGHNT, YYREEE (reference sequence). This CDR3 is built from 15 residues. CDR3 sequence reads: CASSPEGTGDSPLHF.

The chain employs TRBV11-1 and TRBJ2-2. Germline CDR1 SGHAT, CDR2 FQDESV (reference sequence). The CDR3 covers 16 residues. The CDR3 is CASNPIGRSNTGELFF.

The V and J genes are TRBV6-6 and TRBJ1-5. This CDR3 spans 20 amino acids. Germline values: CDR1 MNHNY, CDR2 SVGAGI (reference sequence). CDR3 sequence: CASSYSKSGTARNSNQPQHF.

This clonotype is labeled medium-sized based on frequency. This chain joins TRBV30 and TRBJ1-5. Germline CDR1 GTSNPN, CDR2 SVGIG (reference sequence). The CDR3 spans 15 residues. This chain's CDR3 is CAWSELRGSNQPQHF.

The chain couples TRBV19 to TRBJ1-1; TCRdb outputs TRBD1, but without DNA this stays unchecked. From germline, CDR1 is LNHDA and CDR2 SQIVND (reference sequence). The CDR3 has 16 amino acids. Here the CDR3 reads CATTPGWGPMNTEAFF.

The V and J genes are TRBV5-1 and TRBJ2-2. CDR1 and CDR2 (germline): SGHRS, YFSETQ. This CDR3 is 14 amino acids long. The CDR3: CASSLGHPTGELFF. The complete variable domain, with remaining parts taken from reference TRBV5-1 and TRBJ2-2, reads KAGVTQTPRYLIKTRGQQVTLSCSPISGHRSVSWYQQTPGQGLQFLFEYFSETQRNKGNFPGRFSGRQFSNSRSEMNVSTLELGDSALYLCASSLGHPTGELFFGEGSRLTVL.

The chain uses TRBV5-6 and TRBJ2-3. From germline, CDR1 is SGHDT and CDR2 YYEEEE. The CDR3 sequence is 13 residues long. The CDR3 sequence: CASSSDYTDTQYF.

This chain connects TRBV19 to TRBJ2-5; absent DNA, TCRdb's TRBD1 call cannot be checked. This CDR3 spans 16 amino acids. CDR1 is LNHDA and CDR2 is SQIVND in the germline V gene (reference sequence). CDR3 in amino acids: CASTSPDRGVVETQYF.

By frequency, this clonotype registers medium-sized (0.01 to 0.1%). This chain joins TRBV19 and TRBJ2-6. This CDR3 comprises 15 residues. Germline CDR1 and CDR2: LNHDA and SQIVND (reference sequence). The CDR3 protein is CASMVLSSGANVLTF.

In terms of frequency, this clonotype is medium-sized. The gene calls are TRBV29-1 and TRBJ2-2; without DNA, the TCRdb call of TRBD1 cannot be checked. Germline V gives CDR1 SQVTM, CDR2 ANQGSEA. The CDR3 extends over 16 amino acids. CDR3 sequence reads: CSVEPPDRVNTGELFF.

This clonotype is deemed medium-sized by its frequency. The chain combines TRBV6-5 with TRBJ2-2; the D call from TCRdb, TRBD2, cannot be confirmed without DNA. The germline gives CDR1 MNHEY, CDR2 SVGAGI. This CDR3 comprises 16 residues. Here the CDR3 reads CASSSLAGGNTGELFF.

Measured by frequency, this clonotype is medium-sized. This CDR3 is CASIQDWGGYTF. This rearrangement joins TRBV6-6 to TRBJ1-2; TCRdb's D gene call, TRBD1, goes unchecked for lack of DNA. The CDR3 sequence is 12 residues long. Germline V CDR1 and CDR2: MNHNY, SVGAGI (reference sequence).

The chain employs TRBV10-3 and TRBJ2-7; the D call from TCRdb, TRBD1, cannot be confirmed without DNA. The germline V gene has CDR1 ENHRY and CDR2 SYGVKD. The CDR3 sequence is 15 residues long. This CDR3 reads CAISYGQGPSYEQYF.

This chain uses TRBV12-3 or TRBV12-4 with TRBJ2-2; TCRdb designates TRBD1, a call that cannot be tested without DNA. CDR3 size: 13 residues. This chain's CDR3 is CASSPHRSGELFF.

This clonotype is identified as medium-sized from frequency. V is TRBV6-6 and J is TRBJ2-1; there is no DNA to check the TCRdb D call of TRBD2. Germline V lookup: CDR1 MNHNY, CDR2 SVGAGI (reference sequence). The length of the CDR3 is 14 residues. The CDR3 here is CASSYPSGGAEQFF.